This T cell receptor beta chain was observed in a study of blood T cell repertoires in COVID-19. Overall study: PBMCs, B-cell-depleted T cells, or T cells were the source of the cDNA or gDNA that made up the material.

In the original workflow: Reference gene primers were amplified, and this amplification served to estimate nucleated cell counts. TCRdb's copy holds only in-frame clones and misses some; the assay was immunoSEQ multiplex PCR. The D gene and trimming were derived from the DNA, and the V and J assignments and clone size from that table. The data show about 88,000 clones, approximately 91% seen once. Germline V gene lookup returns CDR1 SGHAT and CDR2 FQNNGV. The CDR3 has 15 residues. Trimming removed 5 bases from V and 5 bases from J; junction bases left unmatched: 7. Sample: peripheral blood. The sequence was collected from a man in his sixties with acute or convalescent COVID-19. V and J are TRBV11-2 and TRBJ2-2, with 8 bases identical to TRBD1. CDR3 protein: CASSRPTGGTGELFF. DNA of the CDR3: TGTGCCAGCAGCCGACCAACAGGGGGAACCGGGGAGCTGTTTTTT.